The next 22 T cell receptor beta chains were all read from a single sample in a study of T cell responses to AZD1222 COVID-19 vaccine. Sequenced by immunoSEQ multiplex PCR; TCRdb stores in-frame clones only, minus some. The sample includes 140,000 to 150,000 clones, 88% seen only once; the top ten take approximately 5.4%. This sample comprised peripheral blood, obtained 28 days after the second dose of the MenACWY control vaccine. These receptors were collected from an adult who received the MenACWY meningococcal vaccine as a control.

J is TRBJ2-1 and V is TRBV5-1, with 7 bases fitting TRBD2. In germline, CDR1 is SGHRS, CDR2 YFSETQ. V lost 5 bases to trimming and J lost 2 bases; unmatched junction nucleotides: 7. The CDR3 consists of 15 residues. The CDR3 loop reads CASSTAGDAYNEQFF. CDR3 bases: TGCGCCAGCAGTACGGCGGGAGATGCCTACAATGAGCAGTTCTTC.

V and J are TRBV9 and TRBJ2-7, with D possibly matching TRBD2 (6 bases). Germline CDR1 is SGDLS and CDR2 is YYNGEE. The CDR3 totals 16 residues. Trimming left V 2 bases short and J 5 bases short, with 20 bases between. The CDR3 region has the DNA TGTGCCAGCAGCGTCGGAGGGATTGGATTTGAGAACGAGCAGTACTTC. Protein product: CASSVGGIGFENEQYF.

CDR3 residues: CASSPERSYNEQFF. CDR3 in DNA: TGTGCCAGCTCACCAGAAAGGTCGTACAATGAGCAGTTCTTC. The chain joins TRBV18 to TRBJ2-1; the D is unclear. The V gene's germline CDR1 is KGHSH and CDR2 LQKENI. CDR3 length: 14 residues. The germline V and J ends were trimmed by 2 bases and 4 bases, with 9 bases remaining between them.

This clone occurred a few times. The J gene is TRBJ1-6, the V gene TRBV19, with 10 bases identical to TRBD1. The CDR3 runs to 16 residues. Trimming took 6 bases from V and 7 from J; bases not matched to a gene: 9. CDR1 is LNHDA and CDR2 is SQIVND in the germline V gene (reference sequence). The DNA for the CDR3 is TGTGCCAGTAGCGCGGGCCGGGACAGGGGCAATTCACCCCTCCACTTT. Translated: CASSAGRDRGNSPLHF.

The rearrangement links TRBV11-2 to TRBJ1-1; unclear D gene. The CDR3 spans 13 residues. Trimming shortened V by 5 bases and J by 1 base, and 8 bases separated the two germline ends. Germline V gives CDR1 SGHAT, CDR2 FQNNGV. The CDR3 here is CASSLRSNTEAFF. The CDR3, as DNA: TGTGCCAGCAGCCTAAGGTCGAACACTGAAGCTTTCTTT.

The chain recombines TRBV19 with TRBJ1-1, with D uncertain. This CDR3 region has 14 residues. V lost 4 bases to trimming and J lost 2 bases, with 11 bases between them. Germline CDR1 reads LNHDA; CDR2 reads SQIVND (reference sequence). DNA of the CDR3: TGTGCCAGTAGTAACTACGGGATCAACACTGAAGCTTTCTTT. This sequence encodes CASSNYGINTEAFF. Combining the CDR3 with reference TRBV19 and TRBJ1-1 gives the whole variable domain DGGITQSPKYLFRKEGQNVTLSCEQNLNHDAMYWYRQDPGQGLRLIYYSQIVNDFQKGDIAEGYSVSREKKESFPLTVTSAQKNPTAFYLCASSNYGINTEAFFGQGTRLTVV.

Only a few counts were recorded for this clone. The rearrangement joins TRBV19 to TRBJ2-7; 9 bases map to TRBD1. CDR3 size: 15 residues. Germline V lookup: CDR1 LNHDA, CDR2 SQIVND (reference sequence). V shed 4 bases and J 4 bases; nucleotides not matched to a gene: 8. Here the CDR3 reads CASSRGQGLKYEQYF. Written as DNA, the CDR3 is TGTGCCAGTAGTAGGGGACAGGGTTTGAAGTACGAGCAGTACTTC.

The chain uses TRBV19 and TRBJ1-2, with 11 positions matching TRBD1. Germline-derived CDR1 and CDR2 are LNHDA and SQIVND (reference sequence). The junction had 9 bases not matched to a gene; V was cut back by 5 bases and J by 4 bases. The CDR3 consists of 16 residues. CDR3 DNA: TGTGCCAGTAGTCGGGGGACAGGGGGATCTCGCTATGGCTACACCTTC. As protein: CASSRGTGGSRYGYTF.

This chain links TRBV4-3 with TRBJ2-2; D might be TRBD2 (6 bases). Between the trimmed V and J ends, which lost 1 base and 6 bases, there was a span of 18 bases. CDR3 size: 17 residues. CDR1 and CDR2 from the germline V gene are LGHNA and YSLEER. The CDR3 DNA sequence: TGCGCCAGCAGCCAAGGATCTAGCGCATTTTTCTCCGGGGAGCTGTTTTTT. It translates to CASSQGSSAFFSGELFF.

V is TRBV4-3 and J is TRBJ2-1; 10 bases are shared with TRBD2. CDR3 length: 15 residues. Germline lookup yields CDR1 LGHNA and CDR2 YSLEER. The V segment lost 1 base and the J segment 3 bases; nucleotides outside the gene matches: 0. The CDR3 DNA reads TGCGCCAGCAGCCAAGGGACTAGCGGCTACAATGAGCAGTTCTTC. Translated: CASSQGTSGYNEQFF.

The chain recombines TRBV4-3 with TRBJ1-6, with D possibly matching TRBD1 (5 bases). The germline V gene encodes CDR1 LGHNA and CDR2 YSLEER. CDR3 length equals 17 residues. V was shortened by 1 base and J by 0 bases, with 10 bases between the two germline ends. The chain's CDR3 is CASSQAMGGSYNSPLHF. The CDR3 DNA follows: TGCGCCAGCAGCCAAGCGATGGGGGGCTCCTATAATTCACCCCTCCACTTT.

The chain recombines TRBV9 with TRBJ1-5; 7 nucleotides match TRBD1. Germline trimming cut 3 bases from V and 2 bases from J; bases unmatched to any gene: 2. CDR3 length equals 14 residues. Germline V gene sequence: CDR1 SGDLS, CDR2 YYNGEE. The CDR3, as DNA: TGTGCCAGCAGCGCCCAGGGGGGCAATCAGCCCCAGCATTTT. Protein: CASSAQGGNQPQHF.

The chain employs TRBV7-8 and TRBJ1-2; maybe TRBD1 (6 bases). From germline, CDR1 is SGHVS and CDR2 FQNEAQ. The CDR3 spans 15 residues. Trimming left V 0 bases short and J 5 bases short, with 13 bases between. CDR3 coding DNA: TGTGCCAGCAGCTTAGCGATAGCAGGGGAGTATGGCTACACCTTC. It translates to CASSLAIAGEYGYTF.

CDR3 amino acids: CASSLQGAGQPQHF. The DNA of the CDR3 is TGTGCCAGCAGTTTACAGGGGGCTGGGCAGCCCCAGCATTTT. The chain is built from TRBV27 and TRBJ1-5, with 8 bases matching TRBD1. Germline CDR1 MNHEY, CDR2 SMNVEV (reference sequence). This CDR3 spans 14 amino acids. V lost 2 bases, J lost 7 bases, and 4 bases stayed unmatched.

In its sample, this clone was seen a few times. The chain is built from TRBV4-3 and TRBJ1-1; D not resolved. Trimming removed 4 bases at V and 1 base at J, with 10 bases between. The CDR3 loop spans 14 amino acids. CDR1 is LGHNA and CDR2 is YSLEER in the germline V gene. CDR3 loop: CASSLGLKNTEAFF. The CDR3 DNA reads TGCGCCAGCAGCCTAGGACTCAAGAACACTGAAGCTTTCTTT.

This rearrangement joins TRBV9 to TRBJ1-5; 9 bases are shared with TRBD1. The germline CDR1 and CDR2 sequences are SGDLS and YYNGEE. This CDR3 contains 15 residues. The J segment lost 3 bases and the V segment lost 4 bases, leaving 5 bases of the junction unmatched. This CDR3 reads CASSPGQGYNQPQHF. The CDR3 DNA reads TGTGCCAGCAGCCCGGGACAGGGCTACAATCAGCCCCAGCATTTT.

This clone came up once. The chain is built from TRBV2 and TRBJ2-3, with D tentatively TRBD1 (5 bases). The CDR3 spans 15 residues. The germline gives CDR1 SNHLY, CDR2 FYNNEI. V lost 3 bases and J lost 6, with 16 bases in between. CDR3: CASSESNQKGDTQYF. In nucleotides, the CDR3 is TGTGCCAGCAGTGAGTCTAACCAAAAGGGGGATACGCAGTATTTT. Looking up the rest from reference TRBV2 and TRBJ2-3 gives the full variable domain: EPEVTQTPSHQVTQMGQEVILRCVPISNHLYFYWYRQILGQKVEFLVSFYNNEISEKSEIFDDQFSVERPDGSNFTLKIRSTKLEDSAMYFCASSESNQKGDTQYFGPGTRLTVL.

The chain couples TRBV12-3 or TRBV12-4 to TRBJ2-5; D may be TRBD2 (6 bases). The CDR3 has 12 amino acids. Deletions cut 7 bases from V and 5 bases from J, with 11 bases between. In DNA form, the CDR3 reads TGTGCCAGCACGAGGGGAGGCGAGACCCAGTACTTC. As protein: CASTRGGETQYF.

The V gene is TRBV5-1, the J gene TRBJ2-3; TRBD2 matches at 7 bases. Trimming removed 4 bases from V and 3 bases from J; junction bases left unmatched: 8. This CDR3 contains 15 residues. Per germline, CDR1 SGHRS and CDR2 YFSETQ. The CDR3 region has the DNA TGCGCCAGCAGCCGTTGGGCGGGAGAAACAGATACGCAGTATTTT. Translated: CASSRWAGETDTQYF.

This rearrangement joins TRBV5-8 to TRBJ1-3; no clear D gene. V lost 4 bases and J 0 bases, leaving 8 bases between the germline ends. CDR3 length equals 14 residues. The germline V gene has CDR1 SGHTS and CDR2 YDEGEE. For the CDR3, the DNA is TGTGCCAGCAGCATCGGGAGCTCTGGAAACACCATATATTTT. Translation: CASSIGSSGNTIYF.

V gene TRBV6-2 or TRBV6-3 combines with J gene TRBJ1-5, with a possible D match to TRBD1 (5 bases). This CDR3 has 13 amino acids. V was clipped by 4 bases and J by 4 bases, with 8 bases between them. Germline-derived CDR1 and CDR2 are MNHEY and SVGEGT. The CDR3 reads CASSSYRNQPQHF. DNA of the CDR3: TGTGCCAGCAGTTCCTACAGGAATCAGCCCCAGCATTTT.

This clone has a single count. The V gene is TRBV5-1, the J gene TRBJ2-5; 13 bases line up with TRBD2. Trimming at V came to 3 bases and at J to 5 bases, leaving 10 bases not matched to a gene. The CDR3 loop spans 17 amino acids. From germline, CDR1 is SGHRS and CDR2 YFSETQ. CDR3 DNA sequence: TGCGCCAGCAGCTCGGGACTAGCGGGGCCACCGGGGGAGACCCAGTACTTC. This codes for CASSSGLAGPPGETQYF. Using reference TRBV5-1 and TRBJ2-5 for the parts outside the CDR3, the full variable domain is KAGVTQTPRYLIKTRGQQVTLSCSPISGHRSVSWYQQTPGQGLQFLFEYFSETQRNKGNFPGRFSGRQFSNSRSEMNVSTLELGDSALYLCASSSGLAGPPGETQYFGPGTRLLVL.